The clone carrying this T cell receptor beta chain has just one count. Produced via immunoSEQ multiplex PCR; TCRdb's table is partial and in-frame only. The data show around 150,000 clones, around 84% seen once. The sample is drawn from a study of PD-1 blockade in classical Hodgkin lymphoma. Brentuximab vedotin exposure varied among the patients, all of whom had relapsed after autologous stem cell transplantation. Complete response, partial response or progressive disease constituted the best response categories observed. V gave up 0 bases and J gave up 5 bases, with 11 bases separating them. The CDR3 length is 14 residues. The germline V gene has CDR1 SGDLS and CDR2 YYNGEE.

Sequenced material: peripheral blood mononuclear cells (PBMCs), taken before the second cycle of nivolumab. The gene calls are TRBV9 and TRBJ2-5, with TRBD1 as a possible D gene (6 bases). The source is a human donor with classical Hodgkin lymphoma. CDR3 in amino acids: CASSVGGRWETQYF. DNA for the CDR3: TGTGCCAGCAGCGTAGGGGGGCGTTGGGAGACCCAGTACTTC.